The following is a TCR beta chain sequence with its context. This sample was included in a study of T-cell reconstitution after alpha-beta-depleted transplantation in children. Unique molecular identifiers featured in how the TCRbeta library was prepared. TCRdb ran MiXCR on the PCR reads and lists one entry per CDR3 protein. Found here are some 300,000 distinct CDR3 sequences, 10% to 13% of them singletons; the top ten hold 2.4%. The sequence came from a human donor who donated a stem cell graft to a child with acute lymphoblastic leukemia. The sample here was PBMCs from the stem cell graft donor, taken from the stem cell graft.

Here the CDR3 reads CASSGRSFNTEAFF. CDR3 DNA: TGTGCCAGCAGCGGTAGGAGTTTTAACACTGAAGCTTTCTTT. J is TRBJ1-1 and V is TRBV9; D gene ambiguous. CDR3 length: 14 amino acids. The V gene lost 3 bases and the J gene lost 2 bases, with 11 bases spanning the gap. Germline V CDR1 and CDR2: SGDLS, YYNGEE.